Below are 29 T cell receptor beta chains sequenced from a single sample in a study of beta chain features in type 1 diabetes. General study points: TCRB CDR3s were moderately but significantly shorter in Type 1 diabetes patients in all four CD4+ subsets.

These TCRs are of unknown antigen specificity. The isolated RNA, all of it, was reverse transcribed, so expressed TCRB transcripts were what got sequenced. TCRdb keeps only in-frame clones here, not all; method: immunoSEQ multiplex PCR. The sample holds about 700,000 clones, roughly 12% seen once. Sequencing input: naive CD4+ T cells from blood. The receptors derive from a man between 18 and 29 years old with type 1 diabetes.

The table lists this clone with a few counts. The chain is built from TRBV30 and TRBJ2-5; 9 bases align to TRBD2. CDR1 is GTSNPN, CDR2 SVGIG, per germline (reference sequence). J lost 5 bases, V lost 4 bases, and 14 bases had no gene match. The CDR3 is 16 residues long. CDR3 bases: TGTGCCTGGATCCCCGGCCTAGCGGGGCCGCGGGAGACCCAGTACTTC. Encoded protein: CAWIPGLAGPRETQYF.

This clone was observed a few times. The J gene is TRBJ1-2, the V gene TRBV2; no firm D call. The CDR3 runs 11 residues. Germline V gives CDR1 SNHLY, CDR2 FYNNEI. V lost 8 bases to trimming and J lost 4 bases, with 8 bases between them. CDR3 sequence (DNA): TGTGCCAGCTTGGAGAGCTATGGCTACACCTTC. It is translated as CASLESYGYTF.

The V gene is TRBV10-3, the J gene TRBJ1-5; TRBD1 aligns across 7 bases. With V trimmed by 4 bases and J by 4 bases, 4 bases remained unmatched. The length of the CDR3 is 14 residues. The germline V gene encodes CDR1 ENHRY and CDR2 SYGVKD. The CDR3 sequence: CAISGMTGNQPQHF. The CDR3 DNA is TGTGCCATCAGTGGGATGACAGGGAATCAGCCCCAGCATTTT.

This clone was found a few times. The same CDR3 arises from other DNA sequences in this sample as well. This CDR3 reads CATSRQGDQPQHF. The CDR3 bases are TGTGCCACCAGCAGACAGGGTGATCAGCCCCAGCATTTT. The chain employs TRBV15 and TRBJ1-5; tentatively, D is TRBD1 (5 bases). This CDR3 is 13 amino acids long. V lost 2 bases to trimming and J lost 5 bases, with 7 bases between them. Germline V gives CDR1 LNHNV, CDR2 YYDKDF (reference sequence).

This clone was observed a few times. The rearrangement uses TRBV23-1 and TRBJ1-4, with 11 nucleotides matching TRBD1. TRBV23-1 is an ORF, and what it does is uncertain. CDR3 size: 17 residues. V shed 6 bases, J shed 8 bases, and the junction held 14 bases outside the gene matches. Here the CDR3 DNA reads TGCGCCAGCAGCCGGACGCCCGGACAGGGGGCCTTGGAAAAACTGTTTTTT. This translates into CASSRTPGQGALEKLFF.

The V and J genes are TRBV13 and TRBJ1-1; TRBD1 aligns across 7 bases. Per germline, CDR1 PRHDT and CDR2 FYEKMQ (reference sequence). The CDR3 sequence is 13 residues long. The trim removed 0 bases at V and 7 bases at J, leaving 2 bases unmatched. In DNA form, the CDR3 reads TGTGCCAGCAGCTTAGGGACAGGGAGTGAAGCTTTCTTT. It yields the protein CASSLGTGSEAFF.

The chain is built from TRBV6-5 and TRBJ1-1, with no clear D. Trimming left V 5 bases short and J 4 bases short, with 11 bases between. CDR1 is MNHEY, CDR2 SVGAGI, per germline. CDR3 size: 13 residues. The DNA of the CDR3 is TGTGCCAGCAGTAATCTAATGGGCACTGAAGCTTTCTTT. This sequence encodes CASSNLMGTEAFF.

This clone was seen a few times. The J gene is TRBJ2-1, the V gene TRBV5-4, with 8 bases fitting TRBD2. The CDR3 is 15 residues long. V lost 4 bases, J lost 4 bases, and 7 bases stayed unmatched. Germline assignment: CDR1 SGHNT and CDR2 YYREEE (reference sequence). The CDR3 bases are TGTGCCAGCAGCCCGGGAGGGGACACGTACAATGAGCAGTTCTTC. As protein: CASSPGGDTYNEQFF.

This clone was observed a handful of times. The sample contains more than one DNA sequence encoding this CDR3. The chain recombines TRBV6-5 with TRBJ2-5; tentatively, D is TRBD1 or TRBD2 (5 bases each). The germline V and J ends were trimmed by 5 bases and 5 bases, with 9 bases remaining between them. This CDR3 has 12 residues. Germline lookup yields CDR1 MNHEY and CDR2 SVGAGI. The CDR3 protein is CASSRGPETQYF. The CDR3 DNA follows: TGTGCCAGCAGTCGGGGCCCGGAGACCCAGTACTTC.

J is TRBJ1-4 and V is TRBV6-1; 9 bases align to TRBD1. This CDR3 has 13 amino acids. Germline loops: CDR1 MNHNS, CDR2 SASEGT. J lost 8 bases, V lost 7 bases, and 5 bases had no gene match. CDR3 DNA sequence: TGTGCCAGCATTGGGACAGGGCTCGAAAAACTGTTTTTT. Its protein product is CASIGTGLEKLFF.

This clone was seen more than once but under ten times. The chain recombines TRBV7-9 with TRBJ1-2; 9 bases are shared with TRBD1. The CDR3 extends over 14 amino acids. With V trimmed by 5 bases and J by 7 bases, 8 bases remained unmatched. Germline CDR1 reads SEHNR; CDR2 reads FQNEAQ (reference sequence). Here the CDR3 DNA reads TGTGCCAGCAGCACCGGCGTGGGACAGGGTGGCTACACCTTC. Its protein product is CASSTGVGQGGYTF.

This clone has more than one count but fewer than ten. The rearrangement uses TRBV5-6 and TRBJ1-2; tentatively, D is TRBD1 (5 bases). The germline V gene encodes CDR1 SGHDT and CDR2 YYEEEE. Trimming stripped 7 bases from V and 6 bases from J, with 13 bases between. The CDR3 length is 12 residues. CDR3 DNA sequence: TGTGCCAGCGGGCGTGACAGCGATGGCTACACCTTC. Protein: CASGRDSDGYTF. Supplemented by reference TRBV5-6 and TRBJ1-2, the full variable domain reads DAGVTQSPTHLIKTRGQQVTLRCSPKSGHDTVSWYQQALGQGPQFIFQYYEEEERQRGNFPDRFSGHQFPNYSSELNVNALLLGDSALYLCASGRDSDGYTFGSGTRLTVV.

In DNA form, the CDR3 reads TGTGCCAGCAGCCTCCTACAGGCAAGTGAAGCTTTCTTT. Encoded protein: CASSLLQASEAFF. The rearrangement joins TRBV7-9 to TRBJ1-1, with D maybe TRBD1 (5 bases). CDR1 is SEHNR and CDR2 is FQNEAQ in the germline V gene (reference sequence). Deletions cut 5 bases from V and 7 bases from J, with 14 bases between. The CDR3 spans 13 residues.

This clone was recorded a few times. The V call is TRBV6-1, the J call TRBJ2-3; no reliable D call. The germline V gene has CDR1 MNHNS and CDR2 SASEGT. V was cut by 2 bases and J by 0 bases, with 6 bases left in between. The CDR3 contains 14 residues. The CDR3 DNA reads TGTGCCAGCAGTGAAAGCGCTAGCACAGATACGCAGTATTTT. Encoded protein: CASSESASTDTQYF.

This clone was counted a few times. The chain joins TRBV29-1 to TRBJ2-3; D may correspond to TRBD1 or TRBD2 (6 bases each). Per germline, CDR1 SQVTM and CDR2 ANQGSEA. V was pared by 8 bases and J by 8 bases, with 23 bases between. The CDR3 is made up of 14 amino acids. The CDR3 here is CSLMGGAAAGTQYF. CDR3 DNA sequence: TGCAGCCTGATGGGGGGCGCAGCGGCGGGTACGCAGTATTTT.

The chain links TRBV7-9 to TRBJ1-5; D call uncertain. The length of the CDR3 is 13 residues. The V gene's germline CDR1 is SEHNR and CDR2 FQNEAQ (reference sequence). The germline V and J ends were trimmed by 4 bases and 0 bases, with 4 bases remaining between them. Here the CDR3 reads CASSYYSNQPQHF. DNA of the CDR3: TGTGCCAGCAGCTACTATAGCAATCAGCCCCAGCATTTT.

The rearrangement links TRBV5-4 to TRBJ1-4; a possible D gene is TRBD1 (6 bases). Between the trimmed V and J ends, which lost 4 bases and 3 bases, there was a span of 16 bases. This CDR3 comprises 16 residues. CDR1 is SGHNT, CDR2 YYREEE, per germline (reference sequence). CDR3 residues: CASSPRGAGANEKLFF. Written as DNA, the CDR3 is TGTGCCAGCAGCCCTCGGGGGGCAGGGGCTAATGAAAAACTGTTTTTT.

Only one count was recorded for this clone. This rearrangement joins TRBV18 to TRBJ1-2; D is ambiguous. CDR3 length: 14 residues. Trimming shortened V by 3 bases and J by 4 bases, and 12 bases separated the two germline ends. The germline gives CDR1 KGHSH, CDR2 LQKENI. The CDR3 region is CASSPDGELYGYTF. The CDR3 region has the DNA TGTGCCAGCTCACCTGACGGAGAGCTCTATGGCTACACCTTC.

This clone has a handful of counts. V and J are TRBV7-2 and TRBJ1-1; D not resolved. The germline V gene encodes CDR1 SGHTA and CDR2 FQGNSA. The CDR3 is made up of 13 amino acids. Between the trimmed V and J ends, which lost 5 bases and 11 bases, there was a span of 18 bases. The CDR3: CASSPPRWAEAFF. DNA of the CDR3: TGTGCCAGCAGCCCACCGCGGTGGGCAGAGGCTTTCTTT.

For this clone: The sample carries other DNA sequences with the same CDR3. This rearrangement joins TRBV6-5 to TRBJ1-2; D gene unclear. Germline V lookup: CDR1 MNHEY, CDR2 SVGAGI. This CDR3 region has 13 residues. V was pared by 2 bases and J by 1 base, with 5 bases between. CDR3 in amino acids: CASSYGGNYGYTF. The CDR3 DNA is TGTGCCAGCAGTTACGGCGGTAACTATGGCTACACCTTC.

The V and J genes are TRBV18 and TRBJ1-5; weak D call: TRBD1 (5 bases). CDR1 KGHSH and CDR2 LQKENI come from the germline V gene. Trimming pared 1 base from V and 4 bases from J, leaving 8 bases between. The CDR3 sequence is 14 residues long. CDR3 bases: TGTGCCAGCTCACCACTTGAGGGGAATCAGCCCCAGCATTTT. This gives the protein CASSPLEGNQPQHF.

Only a few counts were recorded for this clone. The CDR3 is CASSFPPAGQGNTGELFF. CDR3 coding DNA: TGTGCCAGCAGCTTTCCACCAGCGGGACAGGGTAACACCGGGGAGCTGTTTTTT. The chain couples TRBV7-8 to TRBJ2-2; 9 nucleotides line up with TRBD1. V shed 3 bases, J shed 2 bases, and the junction held 10 bases outside the gene matches. There are 18 residues in the CDR3. Germline-derived CDR1 and CDR2 are SGHVS and FQNEAQ.

The CDR3 region has the DNA TGTGCCAGCAGGACGAGGACAGCGCAAACTGAAGCTTTCTTT. This codes for CASRTRTAQTEAFF. This chain links TRBV6-5 with TRBJ1-1, with D possibly matching TRBD1 (6 bases). The CDR3 runs to 14 residues. Germline V gene lookup returns CDR1 MNHEY and CDR2 SVGAGI. V lost 6 bases, J lost 5 bases, and 16 bases lay in between.

This clone was seen a few times. This chain uses TRBV30 with TRBJ2-3; unclear D gene. Trimming cost V 1 base and J 7 bases, with 12 bases left between them. The CDR3 is 13 amino acids. Germline loops: CDR1 GTSNPN, CDR2 SVGIG (reference sequence). CDR3 in amino acids: CAWSGLEGNTQYF. The DNA for the CDR3 is TGTGCCTGGAGTGGCCTAGAAGGGAATACGCAGTATTTT.

In the case of this clone: The same CDR3 can be traced to other DNA sequences in this sample. The chain carries TRBV30 and TRBJ2-6; D is unclear. The germline gives CDR1 GTSNPN, CDR2 SVGIG (reference sequence). With 0 bases removed from V and 1 base from J, the gap between germline ends came to 4 bases. This CDR3 has 14 residues. CDR3 loop: CAWSVRSGANVLTF. DNA for the CDR3: TGTGCCTGGAGTGTACGGTCTGGGGCCAACGTCCTGACTTTC.

This clone was seen a handful of times. V and J are TRBV30 and TRBJ1-5, with D unclear. This CDR3 has 13 amino acids. Germline V gene data show CDR1 as GTSNPN and CDR2 as SVGIG (reference sequence). Trimming shortened V by 3 bases and J by 6 bases, and 12 bases separated the two germline ends. The CDR3 nucleotides read TGTGCCTGGAGCCCAAAGGCAGGTCAGCCCCAGCATTTT. It is translated as CAWSPKAGQPQHF. The full variable domain, completed using reference TRBV30 and TRBJ1-5, is SQTIHQWPATLVQPVGSPLSLECTVEGTSNPNLYWYRQAAGRGLQLLFYSVGIGQISSEVPQNLSASRPQDRQFILSSKKLLLSDSGFYLCAWSPKAGQPQHFGDGTRLSIL.

This clone turned up a few times. At one boundary the junction diverges from the germline segment, which might be a read error. The rearrangement links TRBV20-1 to TRBJ1-2; 11 bases align to TRBD1. The CDR3 covers 10 residues. Germline V gene lookup returns CDR1 DFQATT and CDR2 SNEGSKA (reference sequence). This CDR3 reads CSAGTGGLGF. DNA for the CDR3: TGCAGTGCTGGGACAGGGGGTTTAGGATTC.

This clone was counted between two and nine times. This chain joins TRBV15 and TRBJ1-6, with D hard to call. Trimming cost V 0 bases and J 5 bases, with 11 bases left between them. CDR1 is LNHNV and CDR2 is YYDKDF in the germline V gene (reference sequence). This CDR3 is 16 amino acids long. This chain's CDR3 is CATSRESSDNNSPLHF. The CDR3 bases are TGTGCCACCAGCAGAGAGTCGTCCGATAATAATTCACCCCTCCACTTT.

This clone was counted a few times. This rearrangement joins TRBV10-3 to TRBJ2-7, with 8 bases lining up with TRBD1. J gave up 4 bases and V 0 bases, and 8 bases lay outside the gene matches. CDR3 length equals 16 residues. The germline gives CDR1 ENHRY, CDR2 SYGVKD. The DNA of the CDR3 is TGTGCCATCAGTGAGTCTGGCGGGACAGGCCAATACGAGCAGTACTTC. It specifies CAISESGGTGQYEQYF.